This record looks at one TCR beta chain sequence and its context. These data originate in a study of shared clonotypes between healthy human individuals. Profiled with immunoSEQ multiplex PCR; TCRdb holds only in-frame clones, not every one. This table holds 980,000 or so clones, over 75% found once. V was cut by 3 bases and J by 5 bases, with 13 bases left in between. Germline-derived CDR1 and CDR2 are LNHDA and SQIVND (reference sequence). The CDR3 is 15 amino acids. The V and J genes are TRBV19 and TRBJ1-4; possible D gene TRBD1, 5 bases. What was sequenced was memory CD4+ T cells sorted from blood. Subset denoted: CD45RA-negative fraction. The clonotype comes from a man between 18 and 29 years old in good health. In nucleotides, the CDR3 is TGTGCCAGTAGTATCCCTACAGGCATGAATGAAAAACTGTTTTTT. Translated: CASSIPTGMNEKLFF.